The present T cell receptor (beta chain) was sequenced within a study of T cell repertoires in cytomegalovirus infection. Study information: Indications of both CMV infection and matching HLA type were provided by public TCR beta signatures.

The CDR3 runs to 15 residues. V was clipped by 2 bases and J by 0 bases; unmatched bases: 1. Germline V gene lookup returns CDR1 MNHNY and CDR2 SVGAGI (reference sequence). Findings of the study overall: Totalled public TCR beta family frequency picked out people who carried CMV plus the relevant HLA. What dominated the ex vivo response were HLA-C-restricted CMV-specific TCR beta clonotypes.

TCRdb itself ran the reads through MiXCR, one entry per CDR3 protein. The sample has hundreds of thousands of distinct CDR3 sequences, approximately 33% seen once. Points on this clonotype: The antigen is not known.

Sequenced material: cultured CD8+ T cells from PBMCs, taken from culture after CMV antigen stimulation. This sequence joins TRBV6-6 and TRBJ2-4, with 7 nucleotides matching TRBD2. The TCR comes from a human donor in good health (CMV status not recorded). Some clones in this sample may be carry-over from other donors' samples. CDR3 region: CASSYREGAKNIQYF. The DNA for the CDR3 is TGTGCCAGCAGTTACAGGGAGGGAGCCAAAAACATTCAGTACTTC.